The rows below give T cell receptor beta chains drawn from one sample of a study of T cells after yellow fever vaccination. From the 5' RACE reads, TCRdb called clonotypes with MiXCR, one entry per CDR3 protein. Among a few hundred thousand distinct CDR3 sequences listed, 3% to 4.5% were seen once. Source: PBMCs, taken on the day of the yellow fever booster vaccination. Receptors were obtained from a man younger than 35 who received the YFV17D yellow fever vaccine. Both conserved end residues are part of each CDR3. Fields, in order: D gene, J gene, V gene, clone size, CDR3 length, CDR3 DNA, CDR3 protein. A D gene is named only where the DNA matches it firmly. Clone size is given for some rows only: seen once, a few or many times, or a class if the clone is expanded.

NA TRBJ1-2 TRBV12-3/TRBV12-4 many 15 TGTGCCAGCAGTTTGTTCACAGGGATAGGCTATGGCTACACCTTC CASSLFTGIGYGYTF
NA TRBJ1-6 TRBV6-2/TRBV6-3 many 16 TGTGCCAGCAGAGCCCGGGACCATAAGGGGGATTCACCCCTCCACTTT CASRARDHKGDSPLHF
TRBD1 TRBJ1-2 TRBV7-2 many 14 TGTGCCAGCAGCTCCTCCGACAGGGCCTATGGCTACACCTTC CASSSSDRAYGYTF
NA TRBJ2-5 TRBV20-1 many 12 TGCAGTGCTAGTAAAGTGTCAGAGACCCAGTACTTC CSASKVSETQYF
TRBD2 TRBJ2-3 TRBV7-9 many 18 TGTGCCAGCAGCCTGGGACTAGCGGGGGTCGGGGGCACAGATACGCAGTATTTT CASSLGLAGVGGTDTQYF
TRBD2 TRBJ2-1 TRBV27 few 16 TGTGCCAGCAACTGGGGACTAGCGGGGGGTTTGGGTGAGCAGTTCTTC CASNWGLAGGLGEQFF
TRBD1 TRBJ2-2 TRBV3-1 many 18 TGTGCCAGCAGCCAAGATGTTGTCGGGACAGGGGAGTCCGGGGAGCTGTTTTTT CASSQDVVGTGESGELFF
NA TRBJ1-1 TRBV5-1 many 19 TGCGCCAGCAGCTTGGCCTCTTACTTTAAGGGGGGCGGGAGCACTGAAGCTTTCTTT CASSLASYFKGGGSTEAFF
NA TRBJ1-1 TRBV5-4 few 15 TGTGCCAGCAGCGCCGACCTAGGGGTTAGCACTGAAGCTTTCTTT CASSADLGVSTEAFF
NA TRBJ2-1 TRBV29-1 NA 14 TGCAGCGCCGCAAAGGACAGCGTGGGGAATGAGCAGTTCTTC CSAAKDSVGNEQFF
NA TRBJ2-5 TRBV20-1 few 16 TGCAGTGCTAGAGATCTCAGCGGTAGGGGAGGAGAGACCCAGTACTTC CSARDLSGRGGETQYF
TRBD1 TRBJ2-7 TRBV4-1 few 15 TGCGCCAGCAGCCAGCGCCGGGACAGATACTACGAGCAGTACTTC CASSQRRDRYYEQYF
TRBD1 TRBJ1-5 TRBV30 few 14 TGTGCCTGGAGGAACGACAGGGCGGGTCAGCCCCAGCATTTT CAWRNDRAGQPQHF
TRBD1 TRBJ1-5 TRBV28 NA 14 TGTGCCAGCAGCAACAGGGGTTCGGGTCAGCCCCAGCATTTT CASSNRGSGQPQHF
NA TRBJ2-2 TRBV7-9 many 16 TGTGCCAGCAGCTTAGGGAATCTACTGAACACCGGGGAGCTGTTTTTT CASSLGNLLNTGELFF
TRBD1 TRBJ2-6 TRBV4-1 many 18 TGCGCCAGCAGCCAAGATGGGGGACAGAGATCTGGGGCCAACGTCCTGACTTTC CASSQDGGQRSGANVLTF
NA TRBJ1-2 TRBV7-2 many 12 TGTGCCAGCAGCCCGACCCCCTATGGCTACACCTTC CASSPTPYGYTF
NA TRBJ2-2 TRBV4-3 many 18 TGCGCCAGCAGCCAAGATTACGGCGGCCCGGGGGCGGCCGGGGAGCTGTTTTTT CASSQDYGGPGAAGELFF
TRBD1 TRBJ1-4 TRBV4-2 NA 18 TGTGCCAGCAGCCAAGTGGTTTACCGTGCCCCAGGGGGGGAAAAACTGTTTTTT CASSQVVYRAPGGEKLFF
TRBD1 TRBJ2-5 TRBV15 NA 14 TGTGCCACCAGCAGCCGGGACAGTCAAGAGACCCAGTACTTC CATSSRDSQETQYF
TRBD1 TRBJ1-5 TRBV19 many 15 TGTGCCAGTAGACCACAGGGGAATAACAATCAGCCCCAGCATTTT CASRPQGNNNQPQHF
NA TRBJ1-2 TRBV6-5 many 12 TGTGCCAGCGGGACTTTTGGGCTTACACCCTCCTTC CASGTFGLTPSF